The source of this T cell receptor (beta chain) is a study of neurological immune-mediated disorders (dated by TCRdb to between 2018 and 2021). With regard to the full study: Peripheral blood TCR-beta repertoires from patients with HTLV-I-associated myelopathy (HAM/TSP), patients with multiple sclerosis, and healthy controls were compared in the study using UMI-based sequencing. Longitudinal samples, technical triplicates and paired sorted CD4+ and CD8+ T-cell subsets, alongside PBMC samples, were included among the roughly 100 TCR-beta libraries. Longitudinal HAM/TSP and healthy donors had 3 time-points each (about 3-45 month intervals). Of the 68 subjects in the cohort, roughly 14 were HAM/TSP patients, about 35 were multiple sclerosis patients, and approximately 20 were healthy controls.

cDNA synthesis used template-switch 5'RACE with a primer carrying a 10-nucleotide random unique molecular identifier tagging each TCR transcript. Every sequencing run yielded over 160 million TCR-beta sequences covering 15-18 subjects. Total RNA was extracted with the RNeasy kit. The KAPA Real-time Library Amplification kit was used to amplify TCR-beta VDJ regions with primers for the TCR constant region and the 5'RACE anchor. A first PCR added sample indexes and Illumina adaptors, after which a second PCR increased the library yield. After Ampure bead purification, the TCR product of roughly 650 bp was size-selected on a 2% E-gel SizeSelection system. Before pooling, library quality was checked on a Bioanalyzer, concentration was measured with Qubit, and libraries were quantified with the Kapa Library Quantification kit. Libraries were sequenced paired-end 2 x 150 bp on an Illumina HiSeq 2500. To increase sequence diversity, roughly 24-30% phiX was spiked into each library pool. The source study handled its data this way. The quality-filtered reads were processed with the UMI-based MiGEC pipeline, whose error correction step removed more than 90% of the raw TCR sequences. VDJ genes were aligned to IMGT germline references, and clonotypes were defined by unique CDR3 amino acid sequence plus V-J genes. Clonal expansion, Shannon diversity, and CDR3 relatedness (CalcPairwiseDistances, ClusterSamples) were evaluated with VDJtools, and phylogenetic trees were built with CLCbio workbench. A clone was classed as expanded if it had 8 or more unique UMIs, a cutoff based on coefficient-of-variation modelling across technical triplicates. TCRdb trimmed the raw reads at Q25, called clones with MiXCR and kept productive beta chains. One record per CDR3 amino acid sequence lists the most common genes and DNA. The V and J calls follow TCRdb's processing rather than the paper's. The sample records 100,000 or so distinct CDR3 sequences, about 13% of which are singletons. Of the sample, around 5.3% falls within the top ten clones.

From the cysteine up to the phenylalanine, the CDR3 has a length of 14 residues. Just CDR3 DNA is preserved here, 42 bases in frame from base 1. CDR1 and CDR2 were assigned from the germline V gene (reference sequence) as DFQATT and SNEGSKA. V and J are truncated by 6 bases and 1 base respectively, leaving an intervening sequence of 15 bases. The investigation overall reported the following: No identical CDR3 amino acid sequences were shared among expanded clones across subjects, suggesting private TCR-beta repertoires in all groups. TCR clonal expansion was greatest in HAM/TSP patients and smallest in MS patients, who ranked below even healthy controls.

To note about this clonotype: Its specific antigen is unknown. A much larger clone lies a single base off, so this may be a read error.

The time point label, as the study defines it: longitudinal time-point 2. Libraries from unsorted PBMCs were made from 2 million PBMCs kept in RNAlater at -80 degrees C until RNA extraction. PBMCs were separated from peripheral blood using Ficoll-Hypaque density gradient centrifugation and then cryopreserved in liquid nitrogen. The rearranged segments are TRBV20-1 and TRBJ2-5; the D gene lacks a confident call. The sequence was obtained from a female donor with HTLV-1-associated myelopathy (HAM/TSP). Sequences were obtained from PBMCs. The CDR3: CSARSNIGQETQYF. Read as DNA, the sequence is TGCAGTGCCCGATCCAACATCGGCCAAGAGACCCAGTACTTC.